One and the same sample provided the 23 T cell receptor beta chains below, sequenced in a study of CD8 T cells in Susac syndrome. RNA amounts of roughly 0.5 to 1 ug underwent reverse transcription with random hexamers. TCRdb itself ran the immunoSEQ multiplex PCR reads through MiXCR, one entry per CDR3 protein. The sample holds about 200,000 distinct CDR3 sequences, around 90% seen once. Sequenced sample: CD8+ T cells from PBMCs. All receptors derive from a human donor with multiple sclerosis.

J is TRBJ2-3 and V is TRBV7-6; no clear D gene. Per the germline V gene, CDR1 is SGHVS and CDR2 is FNYEAQ. The V end lost 1 base, the J end lost 6 bases, and 17 bases lay between the germline ends. The CDR3 sequence is 16 residues long. CDR3 in DNA: TGTGCCAGCAGCTTAGGGGCCGGGTTGCTTGGGGATACGCAGTATTTT. As protein: CASSLGAGLLGDTQYF.

The V gene is TRBV7-2, the J gene TRBJ2-5; no clear D gene. Between the trimmed V and J ends, which lost 5 bases and 5 bases, there was a span of 15 bases. Germline V gene lookup returns CDR1 SGHTA and CDR2 FQGNSA. The CDR3 consists of 14 residues. Here the CDR3 DNA reads TGTGCCAGCAGCCCACACACCTATCAGGAGACCCAGTACTTC. Residues: CASSPHTYQETQYF.

The chain uses TRBV19 and TRBJ2-3; 9 nucleotides line up with TRBD2. Germline-derived CDR1 and CDR2 are LNHDA and SQIVND (reference sequence). This CDR3 is built from 15 residues. The trim removed 3 bases at V and 1 base at J, leaving 2 bases unmatched. CDR3 DNA: TGTGCCAGTAGTATGGAGCGGGAGGGCACAGATACGCAGTATTTT. Translated: CASSMEREGTDTQYF. The full variable domain, in which reference TRBV19 and TRBJ2-3 provide the parts outside the CDR3, is DGGITQSPKYLFRKEGQNVTLSCEQNLNHDAMYWYRQDPGQGLRLIYYSQIVNDFQKGDIAEGYSVSREKKESFPLTVTSAQKNPTAFYLCASSMEREGTDTQYFGPGTRLTVL.

The V and J genes are TRBV19 and TRBJ2-6; D unclear. CDR1 LNHDA and CDR2 SQIVND come from the germline V gene (reference sequence). There are 14 residues in the CDR3. Trimming stripped 6 bases from V and 0 bases from J, with 6 bases between. This CDR3 is CASRNSSGANVLTF. The CDR3 DNA is TGTGCCAGTAGAAATTCCTCTGGGGCCAACGTCCTGACTTTC.

The chain employs TRBV7-2 and TRBJ2-1; TRBD2 matches at 14 bases. Looked up from germline, CDR1 is SGHTA and CDR2 is FQGNSA. J gave up 2 bases and V 4 bases, and 10 bases lay outside the gene matches. The CDR3 is 19 residues long. The CDR3 coding sequence is TGTGCCAGCAGCTCCAACATACCGGGACTAGCGGGAGCCTACAATGAGCAGTTCTTC. Encoded protein: CASSSNIPGLAGAYNEQFF.

This clonotype has more than one count but fewer than ten. The chain uses TRBV7-8 and TRBJ1-2; no firm D call. The CDR3 totals 11 residues. CDR1 SGHVS and CDR2 FQNEAQ come from the germline V gene. Trimming removed 6 bases at V and 6 bases at J, with 8 bases between. DNA for the CDR3: TGTGCCAGCAGTTCCGGCCATGGCTACACCTTC. It encodes CASSSGHGYTF.

This chain connects TRBV21-1 to TRBJ2-4. TRBV21-1 is shown as a pseudogene. The CDR3 sequence is 18 residues long. The chain's CDR3 is CASSKALKSLQAKNIQYF. In DNA, the CDR3 is TGTGCCAGCAGCAAAGCCCTAAAGAGTCTCCAAGCCAAAAACATTCAGTACTTC.

The V and J genes are TRBV7-9 and TRBJ2-3; D is possibly TRBD1 or TRBD2 (6 bases each). The CDR3 contains 16 residues. V lost 5 bases, J lost 4 bases, and 19 bases lay in between. Germline V gives CDR1 SEHNR, CDR2 FQNEAQ (reference sequence). This CDR3 is CASSPEGGGNPDTQYF. CDR3 DNA: TGTGCCAGCAGCCCCGAGGGGGGAGGCAACCCAGATACGCAGTATTTT.

This clonotype has only one observation. CDR3 coding DNA: TGTGCCAGCAGCTTAATCCGCTCAAGGAGGTCATCCTACGAGCAGTACTTC. As protein: CASSLIRSRRSSYEQYF. The chain has TRBV7-8 and TRBJ2-7; tentative D call: TRBD2 (5 bases). Germline V gene sequence: CDR1 SGHVS, CDR2 FQNEAQ. There are 17 residues in the CDR3. V lost 2 bases, J lost 1 base, and 18 bases lay in between. The full variable domain, with the rest looked up from reference TRBV7-8 and TRBJ2-7, is GAGVSQSPRYKVAKRGQDVALRCDPISGHVSLFWYQQALGQGPEFLTYFQNEAQLDKSGLPSDRFFAERPEGSVSTLKIQRTQQEDSAVYLCASSLIRSRRSSYEQYFGPGTRLTVT.

As regards this clonotype: At one end the junction does not follow the germline gene, possibly because of a read error. The chain combines TRBV7-9 with TRBJ2-1; 7 nucleotides align to TRBD2. The CDR3 is 13 amino acids. Per germline, CDR1 SEHNR and CDR2 FQNEAQ (reference sequence). CDR3 in DNA: TGTGCCAGCAGCCCCCGGGACTACTATGAGCAGTTCTTC. This sequence encodes CASSPRDYYEQFF.

The chain carries TRBV6-2 or TRBV6-3 and TRBJ2-3, with D possibly being TRBD2 (6 bases). Trimming cost V 8 bases and J 2 bases, with 20 bases left between them. Germline lookup yields CDR1 MNHEY and CDR2 SVGEGT. This CDR3 has 16 amino acids. CDR3 coding DNA: TGTGCCAGCGGAAGTAGCCAGCGGGTTCCCACAGATACGCAGTATTTT. It codes for CASGSSQRVPTDTQYF.

CDR3 amino acids: CASTETGGAGYEQFF. As DNA, the CDR3 is TGCGCCAGCACGGAAACAGGGGGCGCCGGGTATGAGCAGTTCTTC. The chain has TRBV5-1 and TRBJ2-1; 9 bases align to TRBD1. Trimming took 6 bases from V and 8 from J; bases not matched to a gene: 12. Germline CDR1 is SGHRS and CDR2 is YFSETQ. The CDR3 runs 15 residues.

The chain uses TRBV24-1 and TRBJ2-3; D call uncertain. With 0 bases removed from V and 3 bases from J, the gap between germline ends came to 6 bases. Germline V gene data show CDR1 as KGHDR and CDR2 as SFDVKD. The CDR3 sequence is 14 residues long. The CDR3 nucleotides read TGTGCCACCAGTGATTTGGGCCGTACAGATACGCAGTATTTT. Translated: CATSDLGRTDTQYF.

The chain employs TRBV4-1 and TRBJ2-7; no firm D call. The CDR3 totals 13 residues. The V end was cut by 5 bases, the J end by 3 bases, with 11 bases between. The V gene's germline CDR1 is MGHRA and CDR2 YSYEKL. The CDR3 here is CASSAGDNYEQYF. In nucleotides, the CDR3 is TGCGCCAGCAGCGCAGGTGACAACTACGAGCAGTACTTC.

The chain links TRBV6-6 to TRBJ2-2; no clear D gene. V dropped 2 bases and J dropped 0 bases, with 10 bases sitting between them. The CDR3 is 16 amino acids. CDR1 and CDR2 (germline): MNHNY, SVGAGI (reference sequence). The CDR3 here is CASSYPQKSNTGELFF. CDR3 DNA sequence: TGTGCCAGCAGTTACCCCCAGAAATCGAACACCGGGGAGCTGTTTTTT.

This clonotype was seen more than once but under ten times. The rearrangement uses TRBV12-3 or TRBV12-4 and TRBJ2-7, with 7 bases fitting TRBD2. The length of the CDR3 is 12 residues. V shed 1 base and J 6 bases; nucleotides not matched to a gene: 0. The CDR3 coding sequence is TGTGCCAGCAGTTTAGGGGAGGGCGAGCAGTACTTC. Translation: CASSLGEGEQYF.

The V gene is TRBV3-1, the J gene TRBJ1-2; a possible D gene is TRBD1 (5 bases). V lost 2 bases and J 9 bases, leaving 7 bases between the germline ends. Per germline, CDR1 LGHDT and CDR2 YNNKEL (reference sequence). The CDR3 runs 11 residues. In DNA form, the CDR3 reads TGTGCCAGCAGCCAAACAGGTCGCTACACCTTC. Amino acids: CASSQTGRYTF.

J is TRBJ2-4 and V is TRBV9, with a possible D match to TRBD2 (5 bases). V was cut by 2 bases and J by 5 bases, with 8 bases left in between. From germline, CDR1 is SGDLS and CDR2 YYNGEE. This CDR3 is 13 amino acids long. Here the CDR3 reads CASSVQEENIQYF. The CDR3 DNA sequence: TGTGCCAGCAGCGTTCAGGAGGAAAACATTCAGTACTTC.

The CDR3 bases are TGTGCCAGCAGCTTAGGTAAGACAGCGAACACTGAAGCTTTCTTT. It translates to CASSLGKTANTEAFF. The V call is TRBV13, the J call TRBJ1-1; TRBD1 might be the D (5 bases). V was shortened by 0 bases and J by 1 base, with 9 bases between the two germline ends. Germline values: CDR1 PRHDT, CDR2 FYEKMQ (reference sequence). The CDR3 is made up of 15 amino acids.

The chain is built from TRBV7-2 and TRBJ1-1, with D possibly matching TRBD1 (5 bases). The CDR3 sequence is 17 residues long. Deletions cut 5 bases from V and 4 bases from J, with 23 bases between. Per germline, CDR1 SGHTA and CDR2 FQGNSA. CDR3 protein: CASSPEITGLGGTEAFF. In nucleotides, the CDR3 is TGTGCCAGCAGCCCAGAAATTACAGGCCTTGGGGGCACTGAAGCTTTCTTT. Full variable domain (outside the CDR3, taken from reference TRBV7-2 and TRBJ1-1): GAGVSQSPSNKVTEKGKDVELRCDPISGHTALYWYRQSLGQGLEFLIYFQGNSAPDKSGLPSDRFSAERTGGSVSTLTIQRTQQEDSAVYLCASSPEITGLGGTEAFFGQGTRLTVV.

Only a few counts were recorded for this clonotype. The CDR3 sequence: CASRGGNTEAFF. The CDR3 DNA reads as TGTGCCAGCAGGGGGGGGAACACTGAAGCTTTCTTT. The genes are TRBV2 and TRBJ1-1; tentatively, D is TRBD1 (5 bases). The V gene's germline CDR1 is SNHLY and CDR2 FYNNEI. Trimming left V 6 bases short and J 1 base short, with 6 bases between. The CDR3 sequence is 12 residues long.

The chain recombines TRBV11-2 with TRBJ1-6; no reliable D call. V dropped 5 bases and J dropped 0 bases, with 5 bases sitting between them. The CDR3 covers 14 residues. The germline V gene has CDR1 SGHAT and CDR2 FQNNGV. The CDR3 sequence: CASSISSYNSPLHF. In nucleotides, the CDR3 is TGTGCCAGCAGCATTAGCTCCTATAATTCACCCCTCCACTTT.

The rearrangement links TRBV6-5 to TRBJ2-2, with a tentative D call TRBD2 (5 bases). Trimming removed 0 bases at V and 0 bases at J, with 14 bases between. CDR1 and CDR2 (germline): MNHEY, SVGAGI. The CDR3 contains 18 residues. Here the CDR3 DNA reads TGTGCCAGCAGTTACTCGACGGGCGGGCGGCCGAACACCGGGGAGCTGTTTTTT. Translating it yields CASSYSTGGRPNTGELFF.